Listed below are T cell receptor gamma chains from one sample, sequenced in a study of Vδ1+ human thymocytes. TCRdb processed the multiplex PCR reads again with the CATT caller. The table shows about 27,000 gamma-chain clones, with about 18% occurring only once. The sequenced sample was Vdelta1+ gamma-delta thymocytes from the thymus. Receptor source: a boy in the first two years of life who had congenital heart surgery. CDR3s include the opening cysteine and the closing phenylalanine or tryptophan. Not all rows give a size; the values are once, few, many and, for expanded clones, a class.

>TRGJP1|few|TRGV4
CATWTTGWFKIF
TGTGCCACCTGGACCACTGGTTGGTTCAAGATATTT
>TRGJ1/TRGJ2|-|TRGV9
CALGEYYKKLF
TGTGCCTTGGGAGAGTATTATAAGAAACTCTTT
>TRGJ1/TRGJ2|-|TRGV9
CALWEVLGSYKKLF
TGTGCCTTGTGGGAGGTTCTGGGCTCTTATAAGAAACTCTTT
>TRGJ1/TRGJ2|few|TRGV9
CALWEVPFDYKKLF
TGTGCCTTGTGGGAGGTGCCTTTTGATTATAAGAAACTCTTT
>TRGJ1/TRGJ2|-|TRGV5
CATWDRPSQKLF
TGTGCCACCTGGGACAGGCCATCCCAGAAACTCTTT
>TRGJ1/TRGJ2|few|TRGV9
CALWEVVPYYKKLF
TGTGCCTTGTGGGAGGTCGTCCCCTATTATAAGAAACTCTTT
>TRGJ1/TRGJ2|few|TRGV9
CALWECLKKLF
TGTGCCTTGTGGGAGTGCCTTAAGAAACTCTTT
>TRGJ1/TRGJ2|-|TRGV1
CATWDRRLTLF
TGTGCCACCTGGGACAGGCGGCTGACGCTCTTT
>TRGJP2|-|TRGV9
CALWEVVPIKTF
TGTGCCTTGTGGGAGGTGGTTCCGATCAAGACGTTT
>TRGJ1/TRGJ2|few|TRGV8
CATWDSLEKLF
TGTGCCACCTGGGATAGTTTGGAGAAACTCTTT
>TRGJ1/TRGJ2|-|TRGV8
CATWDDPPRHKKLF
TGTGCCACCTGGGACGACCCGCCGAGACATAAGAAACTCTTT
>TRGJP2|-|TRGV2
CATWDGPDIPKTYSSDWIKTF
TGTGCCACCTGGGACGGGCCAGATATCCCCAAAACTTATAGTAGTGATTGGATCAAGACGTTT
>TRGJP2|-|TRGV3
CATWDKTSSRPPHRGDWIKTF
TGTGCCACCTGGGACAAAACCTCTAGCCGACCGCCTCATCGTGGTGATTGGATCAAGACGTTT
>TRGJP2|-|TRGV3
CATWDTLGSSDWIKTF
TGTGCCACCTGGGACACGCTTGGGAGTAGTGATTGGATCAAGACGTTT
>TRGJ1/TRGJ2|few|TRGV9
CALWEVKEKLF
TGTGCCTTGTGGGAGGTGAAGGAGAAACTCTTT